Only one count was recorded for the clone carrying this T cell receptor (beta chain). Antigen unknown. This sample was taken from a study of cytomegalovirus exposure and HLA in healthy donors. Study-wide results and limits: In a later analysis, HLA-associated beta chains showed higher expansion and lower generation probabilities than comparable chains. Published work reported that the classifier diagnosed cytomegalovirus status with high specificity and sensitivity. Associated with cytomegalovirus, according to the listing, were 170 or so TCR beta chains. Later analysis associated a missense DCLRE1C variant with TCR beta V- and J-gene trimming.

Researchers ran the PCR with 60 Vbeta and 13 Jbeta primers. The assay was immunoSEQ multiplex PCR, and TCRdb's table has in-frame clones only and misses some. The sample has approximately 150,000 clones; 80% are singletons. Germline V gene sequence: CDR1 MDHEN, CDR2 SYDVKM. This CDR3 has 12 residues. V lost 7 bases to trimming and J lost 2 bases, with 9 bases between them. The sequenced material came from PBMCs. The clonotype was recovered from a man aged 25 to 45 in good health and CMV-seropositive. The chain recombines TRBV28 with TRBJ2-7; D is uncertain. Here the CDR3 reads CASMRFAYEQYF. The CDR3 nucleotides read TGTGCCAGCATGAGGTTTGCCTACGAGCAGTACTTC. Based on the CDR3 plus reference TRBV28 and TRBJ2-7, the full variable domain is DVKVTQSSRYLVKRTGEKVFLECVQDMDHENMFWYRQDPGLGLRLIYFSYDVKMKEKGDIPEGYSVSREKKERFSLILESASTNQTSMYLCASMRFAYEQYFGPGTRLTVT.